This TCR beta chain was found in a study of cytomegalovirus exposure and HLA in healthy donors. Study-level background: Genotyping of under 500 donors showed that about 79% belonged to the Caucasian-associated ancestry cluster.

Comment on this clone: Its specificity is not known.

Vbeta (60) and Jbeta (13) primers were used in the PCR. The assay was immunoSEQ multiplex PCR, and TCRdb's table has in-frame clones only and misses some. The top ten hold about 5.6% of the sample, which has over 150,000 clones, 80% seen once. Whole-study findings and limits: Most likely, a cluster of highly shared sequence variants arose as a sequencing artifact. In a later analysis, donors in an Asian-associated ancestry cluster reportedly had fewer N-insertions in productive TCRs than the cohort mean. The authors later found TCR association rates varying by HLA locus, with DRB1 most and HLA-C fewest.

This CDR3 spans 13 amino acids. Between the trimmed V and J ends, which lost 6 bases and 0 bases, there was a span of 8 bases. Looked up from germline, CDR1 is MNHNS and CDR2 is SASEGT. This clonotype originated in a woman between 35 and 50 years old in good health and CMV-seropositive. Sequencing was done on a sample of PBMCs. The genes are TRBV6-1 and TRBJ1-2, with D hard to call. In DNA, the CDR3 is TGTGCCAGCAGCGTCAGCGCTAACTATGGCTACACCTTC. It codes for CASSVSANYGYTF.